This TCR beta chain comes out of a study of blood T cells in healthy people across ages. This clonotype was recorded a few times. Its antigen is unidentified. With a J-beta primer mix and a sample-barcoded 5' primer, a second PCR ran roughly 6 to 12 cycles. TCRdb redid the calling of the 5' RACE reads with MiXCR, one entry per CDR3 protein. Of about 560,000 distinct CDR3 sequences listed, about 27% were seen once; the top ten hold about 3.9%. Study-level findings and limits: PBMCs went unsorted, and a conclusive naive versus antigen-experienced comparison was therefore prevented.

This sample was also put to use in a study of T cells of mothers and their children. As that study records: cDNA was synthesized from all extracted RNA at about 1.5 ug per reaction.

The receptor's source is a boy aged 2 to 9 in good health. The sequenced sample was blood.

The CDR3 bases are TGTGCCAGCACCCGGACGGGGGTGAGGATGAACACTGAAGCTTTCTTT. Translating gives CASTRTGVRMNTEAFF. The chain uses TRBV27 and TRBJ1-1; D is perhaps TRBD1 (5 bases). The V end was cut by 7 bases, the J end by 0 bases, with 18 bases between. This CDR3 region has 16 residues. From germline, CDR1 is MNHEY and CDR2 SMNVEV (reference sequence).